This record covers a single T cell receptor beta chain. Its target is unknown. This sample was taken from a study of radiotherapy plus CTLA-4 blockade in lung cancer. Overall study context: The study recorded objective responses in 15% to 20% of patients and disease control in about 31%. Broader study findings: TCR clones from tumors expanded in blood after radiotherapy plus ipilimumab. The best predictor of response was reported to be early blood T cell clone dynamics, with interferon-beta.

Here immunoSEQ multiplex PCR was the method, and the copy in TCRdb shows in-frame clones only, minus some. Of tens of thousands of clones detected, approximately 76% appear once; the ten largest clones hold roughly 10%. Ipilimumab-mediated CTLA-4 blockade plus focal radiation was given to patients having chemo-refractory metastatic non-small-cell lung cancer. The germline V gene has CDR1 SGHVS and CDR2 FQNEAQ. CDR3 size: 15 residues. With 0 bases removed from V and 4 bases from J, the gap between germline ends came to 12 bases. This chain uses TRBV7-8 with TRBJ1-2; weak D call: TRBD1 (6 bases). This TCR was recovered from a human donor with non-small cell lung cancer who had stable disease on radiotherapy plus ipilimumab. The sequences come from peripheral blood, collected from a patient treated with radiotherapy plus ipilimumab. In DNA, the CDR3 is TGTGCCAGCAGCTTAGCCACAGGGCTCTCCTATGGCTACACCTTC. Amino acids: CASSLATGLSYGYTF.